A selection of T cell receptor beta chains follows, all from one sample in a study of blood T cell repertoires in COVID-19. TCRdb's table, derived via immunoSEQ multiplex PCR, lists solely in-frame clones and lacks some. The sample includes roughly 100,000 clones, roughly 84% seen only once; the top ten take about 6.3%. Sample: peripheral blood. The receptors here all came from a human donor in a cohort sampled during active COVID-19. CDR3s include the opening cysteine and the closing phenylalanine or tryptophan. The D gene is left open where the match is weak. Only part of the rows carry a size: once, few, many, or a class if the clone is expanded.

j_gene,d_gene,abundance,v_gene,CDR3nt,CDR3aa
TRBJ1-2,TRBD1,once,TRBV28,TGTGCCAGCAGTTTAGTCATAGGACAGGGGGGAAATAACTATGGCTACACCTTC,CASSLVIGQGGNNYGYTF
TRBJ2-3,.,.,TRBV11-3,TGTGCCAGCAGCGCCGATGGAGGTTTCCCAGATACGCAGTATTTT,CASSADGGFPDTQYF
TRBJ1-2,TRBD1,.,TRBV7-8,TGTGCCAGCAGCTTAGGGACAGGATCCTATGGCTACACCTTC,CASSLGTGSYGYTF
TRBJ2-3,.,.,TRBV3-1/TRBV3-2,TGTGCCAGCAGCCAAGTACCTTACTGGGGGCTAGCCAGCACAGATACGCAGTATTTT,CASSQVPYWGLASTDTQYF
TRBJ2-3,.,.,TRBV5-4,TGTGCCAGCAGCCCTGGGGGCAGGGCGAAGAGCACAGATACGCAGTATTTT,CASSPGGRAKSTDTQYF
TRBJ1-1,.,.,TRBV28,TGTGCCAGCAGTTTGGGGGCCCGCTACACTGAAGCTTTCTTT,CASSLGARYTEAFF
TRBJ1-2,.,.,TRBV28,TGTGCCAGCAGTTTAAGCGGGTGGGAGAGTGACTATGGCTACACCTTC,CASSLSGWESDYGYTF
TRBJ1-1,TRBD1,few,TRBV3-1/TRBV3-2,TGTGCCAGCAGCCTCACAGGGGCTGAAGCTTTCTTT,CASSLTGAEAFF
TRBJ1-3,.,few,TRBV7-9,TGTGCCAGCAGCTCCCTCGTAGATGTACAGAGCAGCTCTGGAAACACCATATATTTT,CASSSLVDVQSSSGNTIYF
TRBJ2-3,.,.,TRBV25-1,TGTGCCAGCAGTGACCCCTCGACGGGAGATACGCAGTATTTT,CASSDPSTGDTQYF
TRBJ1-4,TRBD1,once,TRBV2,TGTGCCAGCAGTATGTACACAGGGGCGGAGGAAAAACTGTTTTTT,CASSMYTGAEEKLFF
TRBJ2-2,.,once,TRBV5-1,TGCGCCAGCAGCTTGGTACTTGACACCGGGGAGCTGTTTTTT,CASSLVLDTGELFF
TRBJ2-7,.,.,TRBV5-1,TGCGCCAGCAGACCTCCCAGGGGCTCCTACGAGCAGTACTTC,CASRPPRGSYEQYF
TRBJ1-5,.,.,TRBV19,TGTGCCAGTAGTTACACAGAGTATAGCAATCAGCCCCAGCATTTT,CASSYTEYSNQPQHF
TRBJ2-7,TRBD2,.,TRBV4-1,TGCGCCAGCAGCCAAGGGCGGGGGGGCTTCTACGAGCAGTACTTC,CASSQGRGGFYEQYF
TRBJ2-6,.,once,TRBV7-3,TGTGCCAGCAGCTCAGGGGCTGGGGCCAACGTCCTGACTTTC,CASSSGAGANVLTF
TRBJ2-5,TRBD1,.,TRBV7-8,TGTGCCAGCAGCGGCGACAGGGGCGGGAAGACCCAGTACTTC,CASSGDRGGKTQYF
TRBJ2-7,TRBD2,.,TRBV27,TGTGCCAGCAGTTCAACTAGCGGGATGGTTCTCGGGCCGGTGGACGAGCAGTACTTC,CASSSTSGMVLGPVDEQYF
TRBJ2-5,.,once,TRBV7-9,TGTGCCAGCAGCTTAAGACAGGGAGGATGGGAGACCCAGTACTTC,CASSLRQGGWETQYF
TRBJ1-2,.,once,TRBV28,TGTGCCAGCAGTAGTTGGGGGCGGTGGCATGGCTACACCTTC,CASSSWGRWHGYTF
TRBJ2-2,TRBD1,.,TRBV27,TGTGCCAGCAGTTTAGGACCTGACAGGGGGCTCACCGGGGAGCTGTTTTTT,CASSLGPDRGLTGELFF
TRBJ2-5,.,.,TRBV5-5,TGTGCCAGCACCCGGCGGTACCAAGAGACCCAGTACTTC,CASTRRYQETQYF
TRBJ1-1,TRBD1,.,TRBV4-1,TGCGCCAGCAGCCAAGATGGTCAGGACAGGGTGGCTTTCTTT,CASSQDGQDRVAFF
TRBJ1-1,.,.,TRBV10-3,TGTGCCACCGCCCGGACAGCAGAGAACACTGAAGCTTTCTTT,CATARTAENTEAFF
TRBJ2-7,TRBD2,.,TRBV14,TGTGCCAGCAGCCAACCGACTAGCGGGAGGGCCTACGAGCAGTACTTC,CASSQPTSGRAYEQYF
TRBJ1-1,.,.,TRBV25-1,TGTGCCAGCAGTGAACGGGGGTCAGGCACTGAAGCTTTCTTT,CASSERGSGTEAFF
TRBJ1-1,.,.,TRBV2,TGTGCCAGGGGGACACTCTGGACTGAAGCTTTCTTT,CARGTLWTEAFF
TRBJ2-1,.,.,TRBV20-1,TGCAGTGCTCCCCTCTATGAGCAGTTCTTC,CSAPLYEQFF
TRBJ2-6,TRBD2,.,TRBV19,TGTGCCAGTAGTATCCCACGGGGGGCTGGGGCCAACGTCCTGACTTTC,CASSIPRGAGANVLTF
TRBJ2-7,.,.,TRBV10-1,TGCGCCAGCAGTGAGTCGACTCGTCAGGGATACGAGCAGTACTTC,CASSESTRQGYEQYF
TRBJ2-4,.,.,TRBV4-1,TGCGCCAGCAGCCAAGATCGGCCGGGGGTCGGGTCCAAAAACATTCAGTACTTC,CASSQDRPGVGSKNIQYF
TRBJ2-3,.,.,TRBV5-1,TGCGCCAGCAGCTTGGAGGGGGGGACATCAGATACGCAGTATTTT,CASSLEGGTSDTQYF
TRBJ2-7,TRBD1,once,TRBV6-1,TGTGCCAGCAGTGAAGGGCAGGGGGTCTCCTACGAGCAGTACTTC,CASSEGQGVSYEQYF